The 9 T cell receptor beta chains below come from one sample, sequenced in a study of CD8 T cells in Susac syndrome. Reverse transcription used about 0.5 to 1 ug RNA and random hexamers. TCRdb fed the immunoSEQ multiplex PCR reads into MiXCR, producing one record per CDR3 protein. The repertoire holds around 270,000 distinct CDR3 sequences, 70% to 90% seen once, with under 0.2% in the top ten. The specimen sequenced was CD8+ T cells from PBMCs. These receptor sequences come from a human donor with multiple sclerosis.

This clonotype showed up just a few times. The chain has TRBV20-1 and TRBJ2-7; D possibly corresponds to TRBD1 (6 bases). The CDR3 runs 15 residues. In germline, CDR1 is DFQATT, CDR2 SNEGSKA (reference sequence). V shed 0 bases and J shed 1 base, with 13 bases lying between them. CDR3 DNA sequence: TGCAGTGCTAGAGATCGGGGACACCCATCCTACGAGCAGTACTTC. Translation: CSARDRGHPSYEQYF.

This clonotype came up once. The chain couples TRBV5-1 to TRBJ2-3, with TRBD2 as a possible D gene (5 bases). The CDR3 runs to 14 residues. Germline V gene lookup returns CDR1 SGHRS and CDR2 YFSETQ. Trimming shortened V by 6 bases and J by 1 base, and 12 bases separated the two germline ends. The CDR3 sequence is CASTTSFGTDTQYF. The DNA of the CDR3 is TGCGCCAGCACAACTAGTTTTGGCACAGATACGCAGTATTTT.

This clonotype has a single count. The V gene is TRBV20-1, the J gene TRBJ2-1; D is unclear. Germline V gene data show CDR1 as DFQATT and CDR2 as SNEGSKA (reference sequence). Trimming cost V 0 bases and J 6 bases, with 15 bases left between them. This CDR3 comprises 15 residues. CDR3 DNA sequence: TGCAGTGCTAGAGATCTCCTTCGGGTAGGCAATGAGCAGTTCTTC. It specifies CSARDLLRVGNEQFF.

The genes are TRBV7-9 and TRBJ2-7, with 7 bases identical to TRBD2. Germline assignment: CDR1 SEHNR and CDR2 FQNEAQ (reference sequence). The V and J ends lost 4 bases and 3 bases, in that order; junction bases with no gene match: 3. The CDR3 has 13 amino acids. In DNA form, the CDR3 reads TGTGCCAGCAGCTCAGCGGGACGCTACGAGCAGTACTTC. Its translation is CASSSAGRYEQYF.

The CDR3 spells CASSQIPKRTNEKLFF. Here the CDR3 DNA reads TGCGCCAGCAGTCAAATCCCTAAAAGGACTAATGAAAAACTGTTTTTT. The V gene is TRBV23-1, the J gene TRBJ1-4; D unclear. TRBV23-1 is an ORF for which the function is uncertain. The length of the CDR3 is 16 residues. Trimming cost V 2 bases and J 2 bases, with 12 bases left between them.

This chain links TRBV27 with TRBJ2-1; a weak D match, TRBD1 (7 bases). Trimming removed 6 bases at V and 1 base at J, with 13 bases between. The CDR3 loop spans 15 amino acids. Germline CDR1 reads MNHEY; CDR2 reads SMNVEV (reference sequence). CDR3 sequence: CASRGGQSSYNEQFF. DNA of the CDR3: TGTGCCAGCAGGGGGGGACAGTCATCCTACAATGAGCAGTTCTTC.

The rearrangement links TRBV7-8 to TRBJ2-7; D ambiguous. This CDR3 contains 14 residues. Germline lookup yields CDR1 SGHVS and CDR2 FQNEAQ. Deletions cut 1 base from V and 6 bases from J, with 13 bases between. The CDR3, as DNA: TGTGCCAGCAGCTTAGTGGCCACTTCGGGCGAGCAGTACTTC. Its protein product is CASSLVATSGEQYF.

J is TRBJ2-2 and V is TRBV12-3 or TRBV12-4; D perhaps matches TRBD1 (6 bases). CDR3 length: 18 residues. Trimming took off 7 bases at V and 2 bases at J, with 23 bases between the two ends. CDR3 region: CASTHWESSGQNTGELFF. The CDR3 DNA follows: TGTGCCAGCACCCATTGGGAGAGTTCGGGACAAAACACCGGGGAGCTGTTTTTT.

This sequence joins TRBV6-2 or TRBV6-3 and TRBJ2-3, with D possibly TRBD2 on 6 matching bases. With 2 bases removed from V and 4 bases from J, the gap between germline ends came to 19 bases. CDR3 length: 17 amino acids. The germline CDR1 and CDR2 sequences are MNHEY and SVGEGT. The CDR3 bases are TGTGCCAGCAGTTACCCTCGGCGGGGCCAGGTGGCAGATACGCAGTATTTT. Its translation is CASSYPRRGQVADTQYF.